The 30 T cell receptor beta chains below all came from one sample that was sequenced in a study of blood T cells in healthy people across ages. PCR was performed a second time for roughly 7 to 11 cycles using a sample-barcoded 5' primer and a J-beta primer mix. One entry per CDR3 protein results from TCRdb running MiXCR on the 5' RACE reads. The table shows roughly 1,300,000 distinct CDR3 sequences, with roughly 60% occurring only once. Sequencing was performed on blood. The receptors stem from a man aged 18 to 29 in good health.

This clonotype is a singleton in its sample. V is TRBV12-3 or TRBV12-4 and J is TRBJ2-2, with D tentatively TRBD2 (6 bases). V was clipped by 3 bases and J by 4 bases, with 18 bases between them. The CDR3 is 17 amino acids. In DNA, the CDR3 is TGTGCCAGCAGTTTTTTATTAGGCGGGATAGGCACCGGGGAGCTGTTTTTT. Translated, it gives CASSFLLGGIGTGELFF.

The CDR3 DNA sequence: TGTGCCAGCAGTAAGACAGGGGGCGACGGGCTAACTGAAGCTTTCTTT. This gives the protein CASSKTGGDGLTEAFF. J is TRBJ1-1 and V is TRBV6-4; 10 bases align to TRBD1. Germline lookup yields CDR1 MRHNA and CDR2 SNTAGT. V was clipped by 5 bases and J by 5 bases; unmatched bases: 11. This CDR3 contains 16 residues.

The chain carries TRBV20-1 and TRBJ2-1; D might be TRBD2 (5 bases). The V end was cut by 3 bases, the J end by 8 bases, with 17 bases between. Germline V gene data show CDR1 as DFQATT and CDR2 as SNEGSKA (reference sequence). CDR3 length: 14 amino acids. CDR3: CSASRRAKEDEQFF. CDR3 nucleotides: TGCAGTGCTAGTAGGCGGGCCAAGGAGGATGAGCAGTTCTTC.

The chain uses TRBV29-1 and TRBJ2-2; D unclear. The CDR3 has 14 residues. Germline CDR1 and CDR2: SQVTM and ANQGSEA. With 6 bases removed from V and 1 base from J, the gap between germline ends came to 12 bases. CDR3 residues: CSVLGTLNTGELFF. The CDR3 coding sequence is TGCAGCGTCTTGGGCACGTTGAACACCGGGGAGCTGTTTTTT.

Written as DNA, the CDR3 is TGTGCCAGCAGCTTGGCCCGGGACAGGGTTTACAATGAGCAGTTCTTC. Translating it yields CASSLARDRVYNEQFF. This chain uses TRBV5-4 with TRBJ2-1; 9 bases fit TRBD1. Germline trimming cut 0 bases from V and 4 bases from J; bases unmatched to any gene: 5. This CDR3 comprises 16 residues. Germline loops: CDR1 SGHNT, CDR2 YYREEE (reference sequence).

The chain couples TRBV5-1 to TRBJ2-7, with a tentative D call TRBD2 (6 bases). The CDR3 has 15 amino acids. Between the trimmed V and J ends, which lost 0 bases and 3 bases, there was a span of 13 bases. Germline V gene sequence: CDR1 SGHRS, CDR2 YFSETQ. The CDR3 reads CASSLGDGGDYEQYF. Written as DNA, the CDR3 is TGCGCCAGCAGCTTGGGAGATGGAGGGGACTACGAGCAGTACTTC.

The chain links TRBV12-3 or TRBV12-4 to TRBJ2-1, with D perhaps TRBD1 or TRBD2 (6 bases each). V lost 5 bases to trimming and J lost 2 bases, with 19 bases between them. The CDR3 runs to 17 residues. CDR3 loop: CASSPGRGGTPYNEQFF. Here the CDR3 DNA reads TGTGCCAGCAGTCCGGGCCGGGGCGGGACACCCTACAATGAGCAGTTCTTC.

As to this clonotype: The junction departs from germline at one end; a sequencing error may be responsible. The genes are TRBV3-1 and TRBJ2-7; D tentatively fits TRBD1 or TRBD2 (5 bases each). CDR3 length: 15 amino acids. Germline CDR1 is LGHDT and CDR2 is YNNKEL (reference sequence). The CDR3 region has the DNA TGCGCCAGCAGCCAAGACGGGGACCCCACCTACGAGCAGTACTTC. Protein product: CASSQDGDPTYEQYF.

The chain links TRBV6-5 to TRBJ2-5, with 8 nucleotides matching TRBD1. TRBJ2-7 explains the end of the DNA better; the J call may be wrong. This CDR3 is 15 amino acids long. The germline V gene has CDR1 MNHEY and CDR2 SVGAGI. Written as DNA, the CDR3 is TGTGCCAGCAGTCTGAGCCAGGGGGCGTTCTACGAGCAGTACTTC. Translated: CASSLSQGAFYEQYF.

The rearrangement joins TRBV7-2 to TRBJ2-3; D remains unclear. V was pared by 3 bases and J by 2 bases, with 12 bases between. Germline lookup yields CDR1 SGHTA and CDR2 FQGNSA. This CDR3 is 15 amino acids long. CDR3 amino acids: CASSLWGLDTDTQYF. As DNA, the CDR3 is TGTGCCAGCAGCTTGTGGGGTCTCGACACAGATACGCAGTATTTT.

This clonotype came up a few times. This chain links TRBV12-3 or TRBV12-4 with TRBJ2-1; D uncertain. This CDR3 comprises 12 residues. V dropped 6 bases and J dropped 9 bases, with 12 bases sitting between them. DNA for the CDR3: TGTGCCAGCAGCCTACTTTGGGGTGAGCAGTTCTTC. Translated: CASSLLWGEQFF.

The rearrangement uses TRBV10-3 and TRBJ2-5; 8 bases map to TRBD2. This CDR3 spans 14 amino acids. In germline, CDR1 is ENHRY, CDR2 SYGVKD. V lost 3 bases, J lost 3 bases, and 3 bases stayed unmatched. CDR3 in DNA: TGTGCCATCAGTGATTCGGGACTAGAAGAGACCCAGTACTTC. This codes for CAISDSGLEETQYF.

The J gene is TRBJ2-5, the V gene TRBV29-1; perhaps TRBD2 as D (6 bases). With 8 bases removed from V and 1 base from J, the gap between germline ends came to 17 bases. The CDR3 is 14 residues long. The germline gives CDR1 SQVTM, CDR2 ANQGSEA. This CDR3 reads CSTYFGGFQETQYF. The DNA of the CDR3 is TGCAGCACATACTTCGGGGGATTCCAAGAGACCCAGTACTTC.

V is TRBV7-6 and J is TRBJ2-3, with 8 bases aligning to TRBD2. The CDR3 length is 17 residues. J gave up 0 bases and V 2 bases, and 7 bases lay outside the gene matches. Per germline, CDR1 SGHVS and CDR2 FNYEAQ. The CDR3 here is CASSLSSLAGSTDTQYF. DNA for the CDR3: TGTGCCAGCAGCTTATCCTCCCTAGCGGGTAGCACAGATACGCAGTATTTT.

The chain combines TRBV18 with TRBJ1-4; D unresolved. From germline, CDR1 is KGHSH and CDR2 LQKENI. V was trimmed by 3 bases and J by 0 bases, leaving 11 bases between them. This CDR3 has 16 residues. Here the CDR3 DNA reads TGTGCCAGCTCACCCTACACAGCTGCAACTAATGAAAAACTGTTTTTT. Protein: CASSPYTAATNEKLFF.

The V call is TRBV20-1, the J call TRBJ2-3, with 9 bases that match TRBD2. The CDR3 loop spans 18 amino acids. CDR1 is DFQATT, CDR2 SNEGSKA, per germline (reference sequence). The junction had 24 bases not matched to a gene; V was cut back by 4 bases and J by 10 bases. The CDR3 sequence is CSATDLGWSSGGLGAQYF. The CDR3 DNA reads as TGCAGTGCTACGGACCTAGGGTGGAGTAGCGGGGGTCTCGGTGCGCAGTATTTT.

The table lists this clonotype with a few counts. This chain connects TRBV4-1 to TRBJ2-7, with TRBD2 matching over 9 bases. The CDR3 covers 17 residues. CDR1 is MGHRA, CDR2 YSYEKL, per germline. The trim removed 0 bases at V and 1 base at J, leaving 7 bases unmatched. The CDR3 sequence: CASSQERRTSGSYEQYF. The CDR3 DNA reads TGCGCCAGCAGCCAAGAACGAAGAACTAGCGGGTCCTACGAGCAGTACTTC.

The chain combines TRBV7-2 with TRBJ2-1; no clear D gene. Germline V gene lookup returns CDR1 SGHTA and CDR2 FQGNSA. V was pared by 2 bases and J by 2 bases, with 7 bases between. The CDR3 runs to 14 residues. The CDR3 bases are TGTGCCAGCAGCTTATTGCGGACCTACAATGAGCAGTTCTTC. Translation: CASSLLRTYNEQFF.

The rearrangement uses TRBV20-1 and TRBJ2-7, with 9 bases matching TRBD2. The DNA end lines up better with TRBJ2-1; the J call may be wrong. Germline V gene sequence: CDR1 DFQATT, CDR2 SNEGSKA (reference sequence). The CDR3 has 15 amino acids. CDR3 nucleotide sequence: TGCAGTGCTCTCCCCCGGATAGCGGGGGACAATGAGCAGTTCTTC. Encoded protein: CSALPRIAGDNEQFF.

This chain connects TRBV12-3 or TRBV12-4 to TRBJ2-3; TRBD2 might be the D (7 bases). CDR3 length: 17 residues. Trimming shortened V by 4 bases and J by 6 bases, and 23 bases separated the two germline ends. The CDR3 nucleotides read TGTGCCAGCAGTTCCATTGGGGAGGGGGTTATCACGGATACGCAGTATTTT. Its protein is CASSSIGEGVITDTQYF.

The V call is TRBV2, the J call TRBJ2-3; unclear D gene. The CDR3 is made up of 16 amino acids. Deletions cut 1 base from V and 2 bases from J, with 13 bases between. The germline V gene has CDR1 SNHLY and CDR2 FYNNEI. CDR3 sequence (DNA): TGTGCCAGCAGTGAAGGTTTCAGCGTCTACACAGATACGCAGTATTTT. Translated: CASSEGFSVYTDTQYF.

This clonotype showed up many times. The chain combines TRBV12-3 or TRBV12-4 with TRBJ2-7; 10 bases line up with TRBD1. The CDR3 totals 14 residues. The J segment lost 4 bases and the V segment lost 4 bases, leaving 4 bases of the junction unmatched. Here the CDR3 DNA reads TGTGCCAGCAGTTCGGGACAGGGGTTTTACGAGCAGTACTTC. Its translation is CASSSGQGFYEQYF.

The chain has TRBV4-1 and TRBJ2-2; no reliable D call. The CDR3 spans 12 residues. Germline V CDR1 and CDR2: MGHRA, YSYEKL. Trimming took 0 bases from V and 6 from J, leaving 2 bases between them. The chain's CDR3 is CASSQEPGELFF. DNA of the CDR3: TGCGCCAGCAGCCAAGAACCCGGGGAGCTGTTTTTT.

The V call is TRBV14, the J call TRBJ1-1; 9 nucleotides match TRBD1. The J segment lost 3 bases and the V segment lost 4 bases, leaving 6 bases of the junction unmatched. The CDR3 totals 15 residues. CDR1 SGHDN and CDR2 FVKESK come from the germline V gene. DNA of the CDR3: TGTGCCAGCAGCCCATGGACAGGGGCGGACACTGAAGCTTTCTTT. Its protein product is CASSPWTGADTEAFF.

The chain joins TRBV12-3 or TRBV12-4 to TRBJ2-3, with 7 bases that match TRBD2. This CDR3 contains 15 residues. Trimming at V came to 9 bases and at J to 4 bases, leaving 13 bases not matched to a gene. The CDR3, as DNA: TGTGCCAGTAGAAGGGGCCAGGGAGGGGCAGATACGCAGTATTTT. It specifies CASRRGQGGADTQYF.

This chain uses TRBV20-1 with TRBJ2-1; 9 positions match TRBD1. This CDR3 comprises 14 residues. Germline CDR1 and CDR2: DFQATT and SNEGSKA (reference sequence). V gave up 5 bases and J gave up 6 bases; unmatched junction bases: 8. CDR3: CSALNNRGPNEQFF. The CDR3 DNA is TGCAGTGCTCTAAATAACAGGGGGCCCAATGAGCAGTTCTTC.

The chain combines TRBV7-9 with TRBJ2-3; maybe TRBD2 (5 bases). The germline V and J ends were trimmed by 6 bases and 2 bases, with 12 bases remaining between them. The CDR3 length is 14 residues. The germline gives CDR1 SEHNR, CDR2 FQNEAQ (reference sequence). The CDR3 coding sequence is TGTGCCAGCAGTCACAGCGGTGTCACAGATACGCAGTATTTT. Protein product: CASSHSGVTDTQYF.

The DNA for the CDR3 is TGCAGCGCTGTTACGGAGACCCAGTACTTC. This translates into CSAVTETQYF. This rearrangement joins TRBV29-1 to TRBJ2-5; D remains ambiguous. V was cut by 7 bases and J by 5 bases, with 8 bases left in between. From germline, CDR1 is SQVTM and CDR2 ANQGSEA. The CDR3 length is 10 residues.

This clonotype was counted only a few times. In nucleotides, the CDR3 is TGCAGCGTTGAAACAGCCAGGGAAGACGAGCAGTACTTC. Translating gives CSVETAREDEQYF. The rearrangement joins TRBV29-1 to TRBJ2-7, with D perhaps TRBD1 (5 bases). Germline V gives CDR1 SQVTM, CDR2 ANQGSEA. V gave up 2 bases and J gave up 5 bases, with 13 bases separating them. The CDR3 is made up of 13 amino acids.

In this sample, this clonotype turned up a few times. This chain uses TRBV29-1 with TRBJ2-7, with D unclear. CDR1 SQVTM and CDR2 ANQGSEA come from the germline V gene. The CDR3 runs 12 residues. The ends were cut back, 4 bases at V and 0 bases at J, with 7 bases in the middle. The CDR3 here is CSVGPNSYEQYF. The CDR3 bases are TGCAGCGTTGGACCGAACTCCTACGAGCAGTACTTC.